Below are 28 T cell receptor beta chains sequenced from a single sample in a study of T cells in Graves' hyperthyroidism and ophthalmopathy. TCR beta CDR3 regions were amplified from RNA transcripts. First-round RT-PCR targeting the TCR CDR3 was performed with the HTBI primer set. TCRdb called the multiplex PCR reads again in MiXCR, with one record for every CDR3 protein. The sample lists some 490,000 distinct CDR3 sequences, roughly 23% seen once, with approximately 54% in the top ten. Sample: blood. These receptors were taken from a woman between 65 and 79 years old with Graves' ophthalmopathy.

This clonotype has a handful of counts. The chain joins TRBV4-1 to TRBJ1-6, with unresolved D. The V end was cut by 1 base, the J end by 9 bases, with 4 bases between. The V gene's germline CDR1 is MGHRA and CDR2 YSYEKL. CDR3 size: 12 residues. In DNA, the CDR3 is TGCGCCAGCAGCCAAGTGGGTTCACCCCTCCACTTT. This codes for CASSQVGSPLHF.

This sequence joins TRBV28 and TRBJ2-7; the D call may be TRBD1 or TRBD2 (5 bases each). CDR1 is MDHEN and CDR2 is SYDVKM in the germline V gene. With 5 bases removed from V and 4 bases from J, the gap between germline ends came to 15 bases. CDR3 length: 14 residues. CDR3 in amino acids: CASSPRGGWYEQYF. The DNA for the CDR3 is TGTGCCAGCAGTCCCCGTGGGGGATGGTACGAGCAGTACTTC.

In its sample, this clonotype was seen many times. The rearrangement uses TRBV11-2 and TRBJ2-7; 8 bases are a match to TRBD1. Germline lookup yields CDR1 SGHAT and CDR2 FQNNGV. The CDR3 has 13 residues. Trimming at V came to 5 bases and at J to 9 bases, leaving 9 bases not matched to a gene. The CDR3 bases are TGTGCCAGCAGCCTTAAGACCGGGACAGGGCAGTACTTC. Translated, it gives CASSLKTGTGQYF.

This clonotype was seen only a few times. The CDR3 is CASSPRTSGRGEQYF. Here the CDR3 DNA reads TGTGCCAGCAGTCCCCGGACTAGCGGGAGAGGTGAGCAGTACTTC. The chain uses TRBV6-1 and TRBJ2-7; TRBD2 matches 13 bases. Germline CDR1 MNHNS, CDR2 SASEGT. This CDR3 contains 15 residues. The V and J ends lost 5 bases and 7 bases, in that order; junction bases with no gene match: 8.

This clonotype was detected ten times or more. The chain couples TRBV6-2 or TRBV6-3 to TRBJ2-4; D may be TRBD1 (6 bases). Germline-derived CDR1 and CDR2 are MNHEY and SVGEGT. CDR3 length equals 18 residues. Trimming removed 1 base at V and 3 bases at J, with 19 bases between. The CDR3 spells CASSYWDTGLGNKNIQYF. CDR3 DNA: TGTGCCAGCAGTTACTGGGACACGGGGCTAGGTAACAAAAACATTCAGTACTTC.

DNA of the CDR3: TGCGCCAGCAGCCCCGAGTCAGATACGCAGTATTTT. It translates to CASSPESDTQYF. J is TRBJ2-3 and V is TRBV5-1, with unresolved D. V dropped 4 bases and J dropped 4 bases, with 7 bases sitting between them. CDR1 SGHRS and CDR2 YFSETQ come from the germline V gene. This CDR3 is 12 amino acids long.

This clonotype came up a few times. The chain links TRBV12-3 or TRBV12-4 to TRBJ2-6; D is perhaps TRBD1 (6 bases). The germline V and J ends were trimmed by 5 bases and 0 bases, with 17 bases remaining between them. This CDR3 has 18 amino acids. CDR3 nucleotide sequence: TGTGCCAGCAGTAGATGGGACGGGACACACTCTGGGGCCAACGTCCTGACTTTC. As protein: CASSRWDGTHSGANVLTF.

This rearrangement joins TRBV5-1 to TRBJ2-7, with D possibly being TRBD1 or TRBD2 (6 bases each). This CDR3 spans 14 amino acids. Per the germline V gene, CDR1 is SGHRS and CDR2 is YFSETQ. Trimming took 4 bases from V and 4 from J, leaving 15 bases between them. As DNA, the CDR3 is TGCGCCAGCAGCCTAGGGGGGAAGGATTACGAGCAGTACTTC. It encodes CASSLGGKDYEQYF. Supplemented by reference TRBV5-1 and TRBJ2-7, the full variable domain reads KAGVTQTPRYLIKTRGQQVTLSCSPISGHRSVSWYQQTPGQGLQFLFEYFSETQRNKGNFPGRFSGRQFSNSRSEMNVSTLELGDSALYLCASSLGGKDYEQYFGPGTRLTVT.

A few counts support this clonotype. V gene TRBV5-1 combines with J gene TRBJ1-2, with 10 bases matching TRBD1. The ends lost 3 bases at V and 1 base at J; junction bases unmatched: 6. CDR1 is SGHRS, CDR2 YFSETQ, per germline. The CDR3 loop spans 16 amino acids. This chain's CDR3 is CASSSYRDRGNYGYTF. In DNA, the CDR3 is TGCGCCAGCAGCTCGTACCGGGACAGGGGTAACTATGGCTACACCTTC.

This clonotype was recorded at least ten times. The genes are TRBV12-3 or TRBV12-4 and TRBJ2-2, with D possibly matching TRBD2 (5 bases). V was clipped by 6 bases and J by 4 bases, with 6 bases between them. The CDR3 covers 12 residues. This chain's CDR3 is CASSGVTGELFF. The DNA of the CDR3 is TGTGCCAGCAGCGGGGTCACCGGGGAGCTGTTTTTT.

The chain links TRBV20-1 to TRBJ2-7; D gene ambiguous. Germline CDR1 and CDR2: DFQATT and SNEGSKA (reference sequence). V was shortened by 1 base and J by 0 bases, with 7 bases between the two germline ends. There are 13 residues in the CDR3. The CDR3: CSARGRSSYEQYF. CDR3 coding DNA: TGCAGTGCTAGAGGACGGAGCTCCTACGAGCAGTACTTC.

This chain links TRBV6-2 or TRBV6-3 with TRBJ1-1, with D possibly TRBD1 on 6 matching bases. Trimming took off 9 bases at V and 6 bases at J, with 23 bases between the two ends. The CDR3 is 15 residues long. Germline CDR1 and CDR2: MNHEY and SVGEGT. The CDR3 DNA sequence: TGTGCCAGTCGGCGAACTGTACAGGGCCGGGCTGAAGCTTTCTTT. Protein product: CASRRTVQGRAEAFF.

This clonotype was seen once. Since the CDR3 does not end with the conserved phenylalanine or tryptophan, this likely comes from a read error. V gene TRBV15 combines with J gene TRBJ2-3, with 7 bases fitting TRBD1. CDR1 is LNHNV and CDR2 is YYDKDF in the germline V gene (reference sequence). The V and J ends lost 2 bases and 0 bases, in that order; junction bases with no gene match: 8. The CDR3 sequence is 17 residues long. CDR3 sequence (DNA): TGTGCCACCAGCAGAAGACCGGGACAGACTAGCACAGATACGCAGTATCTT. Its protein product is CATSRRPGQTSTDTQYL.

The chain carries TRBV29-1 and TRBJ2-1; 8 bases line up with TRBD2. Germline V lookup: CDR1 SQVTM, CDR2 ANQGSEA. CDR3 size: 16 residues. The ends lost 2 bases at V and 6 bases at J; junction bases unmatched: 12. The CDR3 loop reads CSVEQAGAGVGNEQFF. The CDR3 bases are TGCAGCGTTGAACAGGCAGGAGCGGGAGTAGGCAATGAGCAGTTCTTC.

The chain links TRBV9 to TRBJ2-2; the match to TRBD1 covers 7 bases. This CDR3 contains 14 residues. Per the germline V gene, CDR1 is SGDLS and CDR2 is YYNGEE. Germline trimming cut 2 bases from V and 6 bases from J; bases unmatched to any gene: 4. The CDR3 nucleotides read TGTGCCAGCAGCGTTGGGACAGTCTCCGGGGAGCTGTTTTTT. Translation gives CASSVGTVSGELFF.

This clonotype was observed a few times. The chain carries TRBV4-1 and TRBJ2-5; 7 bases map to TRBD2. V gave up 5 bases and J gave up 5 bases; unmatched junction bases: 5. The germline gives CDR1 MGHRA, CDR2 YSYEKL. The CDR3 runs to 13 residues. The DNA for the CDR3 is TGCGCCAGCAGCGCGGGAGCCTCGGAGACCCAGTACTTC. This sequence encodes CASSAGASETQYF.

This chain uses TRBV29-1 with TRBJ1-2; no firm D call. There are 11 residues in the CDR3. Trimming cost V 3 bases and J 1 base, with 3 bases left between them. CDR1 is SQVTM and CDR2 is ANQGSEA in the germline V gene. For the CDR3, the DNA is TGCAGCGTTGAGCATAACTATGGCTACACCTTC. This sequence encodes CSVEHNYGYTF.

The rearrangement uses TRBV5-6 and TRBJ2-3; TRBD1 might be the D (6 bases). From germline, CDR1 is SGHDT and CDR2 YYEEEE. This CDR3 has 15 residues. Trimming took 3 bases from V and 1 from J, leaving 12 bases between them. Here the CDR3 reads CASSSTGWRTDTQYF. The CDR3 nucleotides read TGTGCCAGCAGCTCTACAGGGTGGCGCACAGATACGCAGTATTTT. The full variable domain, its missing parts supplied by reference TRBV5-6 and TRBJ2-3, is DAGVTQSPTHLIKTRGQQVTLRCSPKSGHDTVSWYQQALGQGPQFIFQYYEEEERQRGNFPDRFSGHQFPNYSSELNVNALLLGDSALYLCASSSTGWRTDTQYFGPGTRLTVL.

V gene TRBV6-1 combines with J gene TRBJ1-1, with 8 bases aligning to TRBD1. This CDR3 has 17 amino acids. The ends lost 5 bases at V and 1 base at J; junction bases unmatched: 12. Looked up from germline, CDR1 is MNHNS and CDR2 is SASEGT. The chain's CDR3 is CASSLTGGTGSNTEAFF. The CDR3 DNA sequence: TGTGCCAGCAGTCTTACGGGGGGGACAGGTTCGAACACTGAAGCTTTCTTT.

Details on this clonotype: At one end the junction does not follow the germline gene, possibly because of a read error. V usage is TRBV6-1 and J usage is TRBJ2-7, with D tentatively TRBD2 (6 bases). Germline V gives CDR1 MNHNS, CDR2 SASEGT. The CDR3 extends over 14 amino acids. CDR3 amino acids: CVSSETRRTHEQYF. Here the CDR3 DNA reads TGTGTCAGCAGTGAGACTAGAAGAACTCACGAGCAGTACTTC.

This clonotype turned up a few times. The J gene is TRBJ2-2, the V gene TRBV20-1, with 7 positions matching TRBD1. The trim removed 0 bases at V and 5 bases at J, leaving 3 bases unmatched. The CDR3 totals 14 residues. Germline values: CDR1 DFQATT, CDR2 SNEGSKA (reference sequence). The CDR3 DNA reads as TGCAGTGCTAGAGACGACAGGGCTACCGGGGAGCTGTTTTTT. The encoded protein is CSARDDRATGELFF.

The CDR3 DNA reads TGTGCCAGCAGCACACTGGGCGGGGGCTACAATGAGCAGTTCTTC. Its protein is CASSTLGGGYNEQFF. The rearrangement joins TRBV7-9 to TRBJ2-1, with 7 bases that match TRBD2. The CDR3 sequence is 15 residues long. Germline V gene sequence: CDR1 SEHNR, CDR2 FQNEAQ (reference sequence). The V segment lost 5 bases and the J segment 3 bases; nucleotides outside the gene matches: 7.

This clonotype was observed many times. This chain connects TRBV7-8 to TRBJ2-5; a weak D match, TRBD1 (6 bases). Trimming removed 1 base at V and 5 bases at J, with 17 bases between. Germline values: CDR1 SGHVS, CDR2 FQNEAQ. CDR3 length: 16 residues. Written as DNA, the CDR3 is TGTGCCAGCAGCTTAGTCCCCTGGGGGCGGCGGGAGACCCAGTACTTC. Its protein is CASSLVPWGRRETQYF.

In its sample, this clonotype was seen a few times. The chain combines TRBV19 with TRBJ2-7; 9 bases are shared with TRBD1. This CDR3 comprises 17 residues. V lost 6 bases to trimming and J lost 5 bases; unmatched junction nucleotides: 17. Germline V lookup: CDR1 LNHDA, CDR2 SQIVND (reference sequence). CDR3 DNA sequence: TGTGCCAGTAGCACAGGACAGGGGAGGCTAGTCGGTAACGAGCAGTACTTC. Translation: CASSTGQGRLVGNEQYF.

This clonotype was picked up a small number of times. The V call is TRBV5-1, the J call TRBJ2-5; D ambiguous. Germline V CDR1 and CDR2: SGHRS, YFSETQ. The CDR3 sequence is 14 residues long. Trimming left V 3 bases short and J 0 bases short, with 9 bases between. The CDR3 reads CASSSDPNQETQYF. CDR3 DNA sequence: TGCGCCAGCAGCTCCGACCCCAACCAAGAGACCCAGTACTTC.

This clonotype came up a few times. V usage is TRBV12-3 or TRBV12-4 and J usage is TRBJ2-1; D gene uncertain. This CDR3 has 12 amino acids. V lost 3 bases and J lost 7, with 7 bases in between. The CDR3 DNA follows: TGTGCCAGCAGTTTTTTGGTGAATGAGCAGTTCTTC. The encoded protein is CASSFLVNEQFF.

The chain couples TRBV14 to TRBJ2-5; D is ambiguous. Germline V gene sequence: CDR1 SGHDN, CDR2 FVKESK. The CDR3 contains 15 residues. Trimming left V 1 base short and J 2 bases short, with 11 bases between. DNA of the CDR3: TGTGCCAGCAGCCAAGCCGGCGGAAGGCAAGAGACCCAGTACTTC. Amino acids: CASSQAGGRQETQYF.

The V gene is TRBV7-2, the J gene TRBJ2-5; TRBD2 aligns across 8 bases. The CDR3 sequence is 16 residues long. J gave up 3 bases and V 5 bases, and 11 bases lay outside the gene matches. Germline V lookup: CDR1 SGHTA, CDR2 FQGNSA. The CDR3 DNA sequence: TGTGCCAGCAGCCTAACCGGGACTAGGGTGGAAGAGACCCAGTACTTC. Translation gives CASSLTGTRVEETQYF.